Each of the 25 T cell receptor beta chains below was sequenced from the same sample in a study of identical twins. Via MiXCR, TCRdb re-called the 5' RACE reads, giving one row per CDR3 protein. The data show 600,000 to 700,000 distinct CDR3 sequences, 21% seen once. Another study also made use of these data, one on T cells expressing NK-cell markers.

Sequenced material: PBMCs. These receptors all stem from a woman aged 18-29 years in good health.

This clonotype has only a few counts. The rearrangement joins TRBV27 to TRBJ1-1; D unclear. The CDR3 sequence is 13 residues long. CDR1 is MNHEY and CDR2 is SMNVEV in the germline V gene (reference sequence). Between the trimmed V and J ends, which lost 6 bases and 1 base, there was a span of 9 bases. This chain's CDR3 is CASRDNRNTEAFF. The CDR3 DNA reads TGTGCCAGCAGAGACAACAGGAACACTGAAGCTTTCTTT.

The V gene is TRBV15, the J gene TRBJ2-5; D might be TRBD1 or TRBD2, each matching 5 bases. Looked up from germline, CDR1 is LNHNV and CDR2 is YYDKDF (reference sequence). The CDR3 is 14 amino acids. V was cut by 0 bases and J by 5 bases, with 10 bases left in between. This chain's CDR3 is CATSRDWGMETQYF. CDR3 coding DNA: TGTGCCACCAGCAGAGATTGGGGGATGGAGACCCAGTACTTC.

This clonotype was counted a few times. The genes are TRBV5-1 and TRBJ2-6; D may correspond to TRBD1 or TRBD2 (5 bases each). CDR1 and CDR2 from the germline V gene are SGHRS and YFSETQ. With 5 bases removed from V and 4 bases from J, the gap between germline ends came to 13 bases. The CDR3 is 15 residues long. The CDR3 reads CASRRDARGANVLTF. For the CDR3, the DNA is TGCGCCAGCAGAAGGGACGCCCGGGGGGCCAACGTCCTGACTTTC.

This chain joins TRBV25-1 and TRBJ2-7; tentatively, D is TRBD1 (5 bases). V was trimmed by 9 bases and J by 0 bases, leaving 27 bases between them. CDR1 and CDR2 (germline): MGHDK, SYGVNS. The CDR3 runs 18 residues. The CDR3 reads CARHDTAWLGLSSYEQYF. The CDR3 nucleotides are TGTGCCAGGCACGATACCGCTTGGCTGGGGCTTAGCTCCTACGAGCAGTACTTC.

This clonotype appeared a few times. The chain uses TRBV20-1 and TRBJ1-1; D is undetermined. CDR1 is DFQATT and CDR2 is SNEGSKA in the germline V gene (reference sequence). The CDR3 is made up of 12 amino acids. V gave up 7 bases and J gave up 4 bases, with 13 bases separating them. CDR3: CSGAFGSTEAFF. Here the CDR3 DNA reads TGCAGTGGGGCCTTCGGCAGCACTGAAGCTTTCTTT.

The chain is built from TRBV7-9 and TRBJ2-7; possibly TRBD2 for D (5 bases). CDR3 length equals 12 residues. The V end was cut by 5 bases, the J end by 7 bases, with 12 bases between. Germline V lookup: CDR1 SEHNR, CDR2 FQNEAQ (reference sequence). DNA for the CDR3: TGTGCCAGCAGCCAGGATTGGGAGGAGCAGTACTTC. Its protein is CASSQDWEEQYF. Full variable domain (remainder filled in from reference TRBV7-9 and TRBJ2-7): DTGVSQNPRHKITKRGQNVTFRCDPISEHNRLYWYRQTLGQGPEFLTYFQNEAQLEKSRLLSDRFSAERPKGSFSTLEIQRTEQGDSAMYLCASSQDWEEQYFGPGTRLTVT.

Details on this clonotype: A much larger clone lies one base from this, so it may be a read error. The genes are TRBV12-3 or TRBV12-4 and TRBJ2-7; D unclear. V was cut by 2 bases and J by 6 bases, with 11 bases left in between. The length of the CDR3 is 13 residues. CDR3 DNA: TGTGCCAGCAGTTTACAGAGCTTGACCGAGCAGTACTTC. Protein: CASSLQSLTEQYF.

The chain carries TRBV5-1 and TRBJ2-1; D perhaps matches TRBD2 (7 bases). The V gene lost 9 bases and the J gene lost 6 bases, with 16 bases spanning the gap. Looked up from germline, CDR1 is SGHRS and CDR2 is YFSETQ. The CDR3 sequence is 13 residues long. CDR3 sequence (DNA): TGCGCCAACCCTGGGGGGGGCCCCAATGAGCAGTTCTTC. This sequence encodes CANPGGGPNEQFF. Complete variable domain (other parts from reference TRBV5-1 and TRBJ2-1): KAGVTQTPRYLIKTRGQQVTLSCSPISGHRSVSWYQQTPGQGLQFLFEYFSETQRNKGNFPGRFSGRQFSNSRSEMNVSTLELGDSALYLCANPGGGPNEQFFGPGTRLTVL.

This clonotype has only a few counts. This sequence joins TRBV20-1 and TRBJ2-2, with D uncertain. The CDR3 runs 12 residues. V lost 6 bases, J lost 5 bases, and 10 bases lay in between. Looked up from germline, CDR1 is DFQATT and CDR2 is SNEGSKA (reference sequence). CDR3 nucleotides: TGCAGTGCAGTCAGTGAAACCGGGGAGCTGTTTTTT. Amino acid sequence: CSAVSETGELFF.

This clonotype was seen only a few times. The gene calls are TRBV6-1 and TRBJ1-2; the D is unclear. CDR1 and CDR2 (germline): MNHNS, SASEGT. Trimming took off 6 bases at V and 6 bases at J, with 5 bases between the two ends. The CDR3 spans 10 residues. Here the CDR3 DNA reads TGTGCCAGCAGGAGAGATGGCTACACCTTC. Its protein product is CASRRDGYTF.

This sequence joins TRBV5-1 and TRBJ2-3; tentative D call: TRBD2 (6 bases). There are 14 residues in the CDR3. V was cut by 6 bases and J by 2 bases, with 13 bases left in between. From germline, CDR1 is SGHRS and CDR2 YFSETQ. CDR3 nucleotides: TGCGCCAGCACTTTTGGGGACTTCACAGATACGCAGTATTTT. Translated, it gives CASTFGDFTDTQYF.

This sequence joins TRBV5-1 and TRBJ2-5; no reliable D call. Germline V gene sequence: CDR1 SGHRS, CDR2 YFSETQ. Trimming cost V 2 bases and J 5 bases, with 10 bases left between them. This CDR3 has 13 residues. The DNA of the CDR3 is TGCGCCAGCAGCTTAAATGGGATGGAGACCCAGTACTTC. Its protein is CASSLNGMETQYF.

The rearrangement uses TRBV15 and TRBJ2-1; 13 bases match TRBD2. Germline CDR1 is LNHNV and CDR2 is YYDKDF (reference sequence). J gave up 12 bases and V 7 bases, and 18 bases lay outside the gene matches. The CDR3 totals 17 residues. CDR3 in amino acids: CATNPATSGRGPRGQFF. The CDR3 DNA reads as TGTGCCACCAACCCCGCAACTAGCGGGAGGGGACCTAGAGGGCAGTTCTTC.

This clonotype was observed a handful of times. The chain couples TRBV6-1 to TRBJ2-3; tentative D call: TRBD2 (5 bases). The CDR3 length is 13 residues. V lost 6 bases to trimming and J lost 5 bases, with 12 bases between them. The germline gives CDR1 MNHNS, CDR2 SASEGT. In DNA, the CDR3 is TGTGCCAGCAGATTGACCCGGGGAGATACGCAGTATTTT. Translated, it gives CASRLTRGDTQYF.

This clonotype was picked up a small number of times. The chain is built from TRBV9 and TRBJ2-1; D call uncertain. CDR1 is SGDLS, CDR2 YYNGEE, per germline. V lost 6 bases to trimming and J lost 7 bases, with 5 bases between them. The CDR3 loop spans 10 amino acids. DNA of the CDR3: TGTGCCAGCAACTCGAATGAGCAGTTCTTC. It specifies CASNSNEQFF.

This clonotype turned up a few times. The chain employs TRBV11-2 and TRBJ1-1; D remains unclear. This CDR3 contains 14 residues. V was pared by 1 base and J by 6 bases, with 12 bases between. Germline CDR1 and CDR2: SGHAT and FQNNGV. The CDR3 reads CASSLGTNLAEAFF. CDR3 DNA: TGTGCCAGCAGCTTAGGTACTAATCTCGCTGAAGCTTTCTTT.

This clonotype has a single count. This chain connects TRBV7-9 to TRBJ2-3; D unclear. This CDR3 comprises 17 residues. Germline loops: CDR1 SEHNR, CDR2 FQNEAQ (reference sequence). V was shortened by 4 bases and J by 8 bases, with 25 bases between the two germline ends. The CDR3 DNA is TGTGCCAGCAGCTCAACTACCGGCTTGCGGCTGGAACTTACGCAGTATTTT. Translation gives CASSSTTGLRLELTQYF.

CDR3 region: CASSLWDTGRNIQYF. The CDR3 DNA reads as TGCGCCAGCAGCCTTTGGGACACGGGTAGAAACATTCAGTACTTC. The chain recombines TRBV4-1 with TRBJ2-4; TRBD1 is a possible D gene (6 bases). Per germline, CDR1 MGHRA and CDR2 YSYEKL. The CDR3 has 15 residues. Trimming stripped 4 bases from V and 6 bases from J, with 16 bases between.

This clonotype occurred a few times. The rearrangement links TRBV7-9 to TRBJ2-4, with D possibly being TRBD2 (6 bases). CDR3 length: 11 amino acids. CDR1 is SEHNR, CDR2 FQNEAQ, per germline (reference sequence). V was cut by 5 bases and J by 14 bases, with 13 bases left in between. CDR3 nucleotides: TGTGCCAGCAGCAAGGACTATCCGAAGTACTTC. Protein product: CASSKDYPKYF.

DNA of the CDR3: TGTGCCAGCAGTCCAGGGCACACCGGGGAGCTGTTTTTT. This gives the protein CASSPGHTGELFF. The chain recombines TRBV21-1 with TRBJ2-2; the table's D call of TRBD1 was not tested on the DNA. TRBV21-1 is assigned pseudogene status. The CDR3 has 13 amino acids.

This clonotype has at least ten counts. The chain has TRBV9 and TRBJ2-1, with 8 bases lining up with TRBD2. With 4 bases clipped from V and 0 bases from J, the junction kept 9 bases outside the gene matches. This CDR3 is 17 amino acids long. CDR1 and CDR2 from the germline V gene are SGDLS and YYNGEE. The CDR3 nucleotides are TGTGCCAGCAGCCCCGGCGGGAGGTCGAGCTCCTACAATGAGCAGTTCTTC. Translated: CASSPGGRSSSYNEQFF.

The gene calls are TRBV25-1 and TRBJ1-2; perhaps TRBD1 as D (6 bases). Deletions cut 2 bases from V and 5 bases from J, with 15 bases between. This CDR3 comprises 15 residues. The germline CDR1 and CDR2 sequences are MGHDK and SYGVNS. This CDR3 reads CASSEARRQGYGYTF. The CDR3 coding sequence is TGTGCCAGCAGTGAAGCACGGCGGCAGGGGTATGGCTACACCTTC.

This clonotype was picked up a small number of times. CDR3: CASSLNQGSREQFF. In DNA form, the CDR3 reads TGTGCCAGCAGCTTAAATCAGGGCAGCCGTGAGCAGTTCTTC. The chain is built from TRBV11-3 and TRBJ2-1; D may be TRBD1 (5 bases). The germline V and J ends were trimmed by 2 bases and 9 bases, with 14 bases remaining between them. Germline V CDR1 and CDR2: SGHNT, YENEEA. The CDR3 covers 14 residues.

This clonotype was observed a few times. The DNA for the CDR3 is TGCAGTGCTAGTCCACAGAGCGCGCGCGCGGATACGCAGTATTTT. Translated: CSASPQSARADTQYF. The rearrangement joins TRBV20-1 to TRBJ2-3; D not certain. V shed 3 bases and J shed 6 bases, with 19 bases lying between them. This CDR3 is built from 15 residues. Germline values: CDR1 DFQATT, CDR2 SNEGSKA (reference sequence).

This clonotype was found a few times. V gene TRBV7-9 combines with J gene TRBJ2-3; no clear D. This CDR3 region has 12 residues. The germline V and J ends were trimmed by 5 bases and 5 bases, with 8 bases remaining between them. From germline, CDR1 is SEHNR and CDR2 FQNEAQ (reference sequence). CDR3 protein: CASSPTQDTQYF. CDR3 coding DNA: TGTGCCAGCAGCCCGACCCAAGATACGCAGTATTTT.